This TCR beta chain comes out of a study of radiotherapy plus CTLA-4 blockade in lung cancer. Study observations and caveats: Some TCR clones had been derived from tumors. These clones expanded in peripheral blood after radiotherapy plus ipilimumab.

This table comes from immunoSEQ multiplex PCR, and its TCRdb copy is limited to in-frame clones, with some not included. Seen here are fewer than 50,000 clones, around 63% observed once, and the top ten hold approximately 18%. The ends were cut back, 3 bases at V and 3 bases at J, with 6 bases in the middle. The germline V gene encodes CDR1 MNHNS and CDR2 SASEGT. This CDR3 comprises 13 residues. On this clone itself: Its target is unknown.

The rearrangement links TRBV6-1 to TRBJ1-5; no definite D call. This clonotype originated in a human donor with non-small cell lung cancer who had a partial response to radiotherapy plus ipilimumab. The specimen was peripheral blood, collected from a patient treated with radiotherapy plus ipilimumab. CDR3 loop: CASSDSHNQPQHF. CDR3 nucleotide sequence: TGTGCCAGCAGTGACAGTCACAATCAGCCCCAGCATTTT.